The clone carrying this T cell receptor (beta chain) was observed a few times. What it binds is not known. This entry comes from a study of post-analysis software for immune sequencing data. As for the study in general: Both relapsing-remitting and secondary progressive multiple sclerosis featured among the disease courses, as did progressive-relapsing multiple sclerosis.

Study-level points and caveats: Significantly lower normalized Chao1 diversity was found in patients with multiple sclerosis relative to controls. Roughly 5 TRBV segments, TRBV5-6, TRBV5-1 and TRBV20-1 among them, were found more frequent in patients than controls. F measure grouped same-batch samples tightly together.

Sequencing libraries made from TCR beta cDNA carried unique molecular identifiers. A few hundred thousand cDNA molecules were obtained from roughly 1 to 10 million T cells. TCRdb re-called the PCR reads through MiXCR, storing one row per CDR3 protein. The sample has 650,000 to 850,000 distinct CDR3 sequences; under 60% are singletons. Germline assignment: CDR1 MNHEY and CDR2 SMNVEV (reference sequence). After removal of 6 bases from V and 5 bases from J, the junction contained 7 bases not matched to a gene. The CDR3 is 14 residues long. Sequences were obtained from blood. The chain recombines TRBV27 with TRBJ2-3; 8 bases are a match to TRBD2. This clonotype was obtained from a girl under 18 with multiple sclerosis. As DNA, the CDR3 is TGTGCCAGCAGGTCGGGACTAGAGGGAGATACGCAGTATTTT. Translation gives CASRSGLEGDTQYF.